The rows below give T cell receptor beta chains drawn from one sample of a study of cytomegalovirus exposure and HLA in healthy donors. Using immunoSEQ multiplex PCR, the repertoire was profiled, and TCRdb retains in-frame clones only, with some absent. Its table records about 160,000 clones. Sequencing was carried out using PBMCs. These receptors came from a young man in good health and CMV-seronegative. Both conserved end residues are part of each CDR3. Fields, in order: V gene, J gene, D gene, CDR3 protein, CDR3 DNA. The D gene is left open where the match is weak.

V gene: TRBV7-2
J gene: TRBJ2-2
D gene: -
CDR3 protein: CAAGRGLPGELFF
CDR3 DNA: TGTGCCGCGGGGAGAGGCTTGCCCGGGGAGCTGTTTTTT

V gene: TRBV10-3
J gene: TRBJ2-1
D gene: TRBD2
CDR3 protein: CAISKTSGRARDEQFF
CDR3 DNA: TGTGCCATCAGTAAGACTAGCGGGAGGGCCCGCGATGAGCAGTTCTTC

V gene: TRBV11-3
J gene: TRBJ1-2
D gene: TRBD1
CDR3 protein: CASSLGGKGGYTF
CDR3 DNA: TGTGCCAGCAGCCTAGGGGGCAAGGGGGGCTACACCTTC

V gene: TRBV6-5
J gene: TRBJ2-1
D gene: -
CDR3 protein: CASRRTIHEQFF
CDR3 DNA: TGTGCCAGCAGAAGGACTATCCATGAGCAGTTCTTC

V gene: TRBV30
J gene: TRBJ2-7
D gene: -
CDR3 protein: CAWSVRTVTYEQYF
CDR3 DNA: TGTGCCTGGAGTGTCCGGACAGTGACCTACGAGCAGTACTTC

V gene: TRBV5-6
J gene: TRBJ1-5
D gene: -
CDR3 protein: CASSFSGNSNQPQHF
CDR3 DNA: TGTGCCAGCAGCTTTTCGGGAAATAGCAATCAGCCCCAGCATTTT

V gene: TRBV19
J gene: TRBJ2-1
D gene: TRBD2
CDR3 protein: CASSIPRLAGGVNEQFF
CDR3 DNA: TGTGCCAGTAGTATTCCTCGGCTCGCGGGAGGGGTCAATGAGCAGTTCTTC

V gene: TRBV19
J gene: TRBJ2-7
D gene: TRBD2
CDR3 protein: CASSIASGSYEQYF
CDR3 DNA: TGTGCCAGTAGTATCGCCAGCGGGAGCTACGAGCAGTACTTC

V gene: TRBV2
J gene: TRBJ2-7
D gene: -
CDR3 protein: CASSETTTTSPYEQYF
CDR3 DNA: TGTGCCAGCAGTGAAACGACCACCACTAGCCCCTACGAGCAGTACTTC

V gene: TRBV7-2
J gene: TRBJ2-2
D gene: -
CDR3 protein: CASSLQGTGTGELFF
CDR3 DNA: TGTGCCAGCAGCTTACAGGGTACGGGCACCGGGGAGCTGTTTTTT

V gene: TRBV10-3
J gene: TRBJ2-7
D gene: TRBD1
CDR3 protein: CAIRNQDRGGSYEQYF
CDR3 DNA: TGTGCCATCAGGAATCAGGACAGGGGAGGCTCCTACGAGCAGTACTTC

V gene: TRBV28
J gene: TRBJ1-5
D gene: -
CDR3 protein: CALGSGGLGNQPQHF
CDR3 DNA: TGTGCCCTAGGCTCGGGGGGCTTGGGCAATCAGCCCCAGCATTTT

V gene: TRBV27
J gene: TRBJ2-7
D gene: -
CDR3 protein: CASSLGQFYEQYF
CDR3 DNA: TGTGCCAGCAGTTTGGGGCAGTTCTACGAGCAGTACTTC

V gene: TRBV6-6
J gene: TRBJ2-2
D gene: -
CDR3 protein: CASSYSTMAGSGELFF
CDR3 DNA: TGTGCCAGCAGTTACAGCACCATGGCGGGATCCGGGGAGCTGTTTTTT

V gene: TRBV12-5
J gene: TRBJ2-1
D gene: -
CDR3 protein: CASGFGHPGNEQFF
CDR3 DNA: TGTGCTAGTGGTTTTGGACATCCAGGCAATGAGCAGTTCTTC

V gene: TRBV10-2
J gene: TRBJ2-7
D gene: -
CDR3 protein: CASSERQGSYEQYF
CDR3 DNA: TGCGCCAGCAGTGAGAGGCAGGGCTCCTACGAGCAGTACTTC

V gene: TRBV6-5
J gene: TRBJ2-7
D gene: TRBD1
CDR3 protein: CASRGQGRDEQYF
CDR3 DNA: TGTGCCAGCAGGGGACAGGGTCGGGACGAGCAGTACTTC

V gene: TRBV7-9
J gene: TRBJ2-7
D gene: -
CDR3 protein: CASSEITGSEQYF
CDR3 DNA: TGTGCCAGCAGCGAAATTACAGGGAGCGAGCAGTACTTC

V gene: TRBV5-1
J gene: TRBJ1-1
D gene: TRBD1
CDR3 protein: CASSALPGQFGGNTEAFF
CDR3 DNA: TGCGCCAGCAGCGCTCTCCCGGGACAGTTTGGGGGGAACACTGAAGCTTTCTTT

V gene: TRBV18
J gene: TRBJ2-1
D gene: TRBD2
CDR3 protein: CASRGGPGNEQFF
CDR3 DNA: TGTGCCAGCAGGGGAGGGCCTGGTAATGAGCAGTTCTTC

V gene: TRBV28
J gene: TRBJ2-7
D gene: -
CDR3 protein: CASSFQGPYEQYF
CDR3 DNA: TGTGCCAGCAGTTTTCAGGGCCCCTACGAGCAGTACTTC

V gene: TRBV9
J gene: TRBJ1-2
D gene: TRBD1
CDR3 protein: CASSTPLRQGTDGYTF
CDR3 DNA: TGTGCCAGCAGCACCCCCTTGAGACAGGGTACGGATGGCTACACCTTC

V gene: TRBV6-1
J gene: TRBJ2-2
D gene: TRBD2
CDR3 protein: CASSDYWTSGGMNTGELFF
CDR3 DNA: TGTGCCAGCAGTGATTATTGGACTAGCGGGGGAATGAACACCGGGGAGCTGTTTTTT

V gene: TRBV28
J gene: TRBJ1-2
D gene: -
CDR3 protein: CASRFSMGYTF
CDR3 DNA: TGTGCCAGCCGCTTTTCTATGGGCTACACCTTC

V gene: TRBV7-9
J gene: TRBJ2-2
D gene: -
CDR3 protein: CASSAQDRPTGELFF
CDR3 DNA: TGTGCCAGCAGCGCCCAGGACAGACCCACCGGGGAGCTGTTTTTT

V gene: TRBV19
J gene: TRBJ1-4
D gene: -
CDR3 protein: CASSEPLGGTNEKLFF
CDR3 DNA: TGTGCCAGTAGTGAACCCCTGGGGGGAACTAATGAAAAACTGTTTTTT

V gene: TRBV5-1
J gene: TRBJ1-5
D gene: TRBD1
CDR3 protein: CASSLDGQGKYQPQHF
CDR3 DNA: TGCGCCAGCAGCTTGGATGGACAGGGAAAATATCAGCCCCAGCATTTT

V gene: TRBV27
J gene: TRBJ1-2
D gene: -
CDR3 protein: CASRRGGASNYGYTF
CDR3 DNA: TGTGCCAGCCGGAGGGGAGGGGCGTCGAACTATGGCTACACCTTC

V gene: TRBV4-1
J gene: TRBJ2-6
D gene: -
CDR3 protein: CASSQEGSSSGANVLTF
CDR3 DNA: TGCGCCAGCAGCCAAGAGGGCTCCAGCTCTGGGGCCAACGTCCTGACTTTC

V gene: TRBV7-6
J gene: TRBJ2-1
D gene: -
CDR3 protein: CASSLGAGNEQFF
CDR3 DNA: TGTGCCAGCAGCTTAGGTGCAGGGAATGAGCAGTTCTTC

V gene: TRBV5-1
J gene: TRBJ2-2
D gene: -
CDR3 protein: CASGLTVNTGELFF
CDR3 DNA: TGCGCCAGCGGACTGACGGTGAACACCGGGGAGCTGTTTTTT

V gene: TRBV11-2
J gene: TRBJ2-1
D gene: TRBD2
CDR3 protein: CASSSQLAGGEQFF
CDR3 DNA: TGTGCCAGCAGCTCCCAGCTAGCGGGAGGCGAGCAGTTCTTC

V gene: TRBV10-1
J gene: TRBJ1-1
D gene: -
CDR3 protein: CASSFSSDSGTEAFF
CDR3 DNA: TGCGCCAGCAGTTTTTCCTCAGATTCGGGGACTGAAGCTTTCTTT

V gene: TRBV14
J gene: TRBJ2-3
D gene: -
CDR3 protein: CASSERPWSSFTDTQYF
CDR3 DNA: TGTGCCAGCAGCGAACGCCCTTGGTCTAGCTTCACAGATACGCAGTATTTT

V gene: TRBV27
J gene: TRBJ2-2
D gene: -
CDR3 protein: CASSLNRVTGELFF
CDR3 DNA: TGTGCCAGCAGTTTAAACCGCGTCACCGGGGAGCTGTTTTTT

V gene: TRBV5-1
J gene: TRBJ2-2
D gene: -
CDR3 protein: CASSSNQANTGELFF
CDR3 DNA: TGCGCCAGCAGCTCAAATCAGGCGAACACCGGGGAGCTGTTTTTT

V gene: TRBV5-1
J gene: TRBJ1-2
D gene: -
CDR3 protein: CASSPRDDGYTF
CDR3 DNA: TGCGCCAGCAGCCCCAGGGATGACGGCTACACCTTC

V gene: TRBV13
J gene: TRBJ2-2
D gene: -
CDR3 protein: CASSRGPSRSLGTGELFF
CDR3 DNA: TGTGCCAGCAGCCGAGGGCCTAGCCGATCGTTGGGGACCGGGGAGCTGTTTTTT

V gene: TRBV5-4
J gene: TRBJ2-1
D gene: -
CDR3 protein: CASSFSNNGDEQFF
CDR3 DNA: TGTGCCAGCAGCTTCTCTAATAACGGGGATGAGCAGTTCTTC